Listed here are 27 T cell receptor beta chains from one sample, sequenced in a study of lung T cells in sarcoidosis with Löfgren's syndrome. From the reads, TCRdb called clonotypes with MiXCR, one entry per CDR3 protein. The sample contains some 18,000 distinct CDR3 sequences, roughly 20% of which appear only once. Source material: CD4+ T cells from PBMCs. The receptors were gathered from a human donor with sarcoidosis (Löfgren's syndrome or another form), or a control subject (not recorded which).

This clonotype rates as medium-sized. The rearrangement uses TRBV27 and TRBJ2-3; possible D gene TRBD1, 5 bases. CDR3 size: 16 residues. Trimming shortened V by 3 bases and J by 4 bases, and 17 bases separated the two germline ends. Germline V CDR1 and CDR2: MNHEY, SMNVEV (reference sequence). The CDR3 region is CASSFLSSGRADTQYF. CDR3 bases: TGTGCCAGCAGTTTTTTGTCCTCAGGGCGTGCAGATACGCAGTATTTT.

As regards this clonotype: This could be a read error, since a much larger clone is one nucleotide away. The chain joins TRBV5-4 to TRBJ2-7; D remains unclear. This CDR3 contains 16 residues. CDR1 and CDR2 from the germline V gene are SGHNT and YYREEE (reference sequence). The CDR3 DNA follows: TGTGCCAGCAGCTTGGCCAGAGTAGGAGCCTCCTACAAGCAGTACTTC. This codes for CASSLARVGASYKQYF.

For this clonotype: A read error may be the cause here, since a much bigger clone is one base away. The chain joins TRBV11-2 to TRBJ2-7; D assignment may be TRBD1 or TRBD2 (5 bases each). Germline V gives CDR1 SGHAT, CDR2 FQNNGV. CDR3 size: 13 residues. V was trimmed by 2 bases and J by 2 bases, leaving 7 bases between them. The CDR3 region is CASSLPGPYEQYF. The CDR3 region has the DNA TGTGCCAGCAGCTTACCGGGGCCCTACGAGCAGTACTTC.

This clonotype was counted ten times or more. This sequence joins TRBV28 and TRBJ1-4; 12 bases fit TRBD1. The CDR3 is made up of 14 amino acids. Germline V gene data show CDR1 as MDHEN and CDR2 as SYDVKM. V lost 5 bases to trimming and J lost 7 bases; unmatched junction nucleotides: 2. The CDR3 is CASSRDRGLEKLFF. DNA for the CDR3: TGTGCCAGCAGTCGGGACAGGGGGCTTGAAAAACTGTTTTTT.

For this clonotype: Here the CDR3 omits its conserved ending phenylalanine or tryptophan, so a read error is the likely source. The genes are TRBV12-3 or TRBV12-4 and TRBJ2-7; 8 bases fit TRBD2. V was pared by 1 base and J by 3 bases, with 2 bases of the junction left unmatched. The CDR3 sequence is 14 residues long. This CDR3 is CASSLEGLVYEQYL. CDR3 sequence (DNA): TGTGCCAGCAGTTTAGAGGGACTAGTCTACGAGCAGTACCTC.

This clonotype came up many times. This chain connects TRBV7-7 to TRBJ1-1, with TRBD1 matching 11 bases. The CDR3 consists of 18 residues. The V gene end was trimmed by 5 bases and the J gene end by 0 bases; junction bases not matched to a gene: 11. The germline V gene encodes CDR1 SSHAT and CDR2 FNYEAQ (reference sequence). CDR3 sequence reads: CASSNRTGGSRVNTEAFF. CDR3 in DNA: TGTGCCAGCAGCAACCGGACAGGGGGCTCGAGAGTGAACACTGAAGCTTTCTTT. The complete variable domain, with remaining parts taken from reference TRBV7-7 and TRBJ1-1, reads GAGVSQSPRYKVTKRGQDVTLRCDPISSHATLYWYQQALGQGPEFLTYFNYEAQPDKSGLPSDRFSAERPEGSISTLTIQRTEQRDSAMYRCASSNRTGGSRVNTEAFFGQGTRLTVV.

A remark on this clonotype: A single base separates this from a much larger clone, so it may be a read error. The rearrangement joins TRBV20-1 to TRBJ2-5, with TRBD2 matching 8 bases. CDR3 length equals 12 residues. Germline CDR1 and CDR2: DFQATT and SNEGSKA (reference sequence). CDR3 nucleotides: TGCAGTGCAGGACTAGCCGGAGAGACCCGGTACTTC. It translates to CSAGLAGETRYF.

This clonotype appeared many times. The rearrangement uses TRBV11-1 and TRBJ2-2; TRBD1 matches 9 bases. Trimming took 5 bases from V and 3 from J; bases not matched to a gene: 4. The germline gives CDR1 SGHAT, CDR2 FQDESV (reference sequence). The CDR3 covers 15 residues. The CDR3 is CASSADRGDTGELFF. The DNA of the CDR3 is TGTGCCAGCAGCGCCGACAGGGGGGACACCGGGGAGCTGTTTTTT.

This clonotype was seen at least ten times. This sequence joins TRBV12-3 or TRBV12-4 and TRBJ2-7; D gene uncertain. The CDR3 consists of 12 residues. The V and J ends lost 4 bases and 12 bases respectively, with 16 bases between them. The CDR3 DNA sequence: TGTGCCAGCAGTTACTCGGACCGCCGACTGTACTTC. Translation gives CASSYSDRRLYF.

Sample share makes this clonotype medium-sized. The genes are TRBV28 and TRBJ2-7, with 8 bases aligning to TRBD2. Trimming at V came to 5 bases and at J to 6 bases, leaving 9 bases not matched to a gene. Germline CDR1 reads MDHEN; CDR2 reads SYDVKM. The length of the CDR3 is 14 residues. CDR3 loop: CASSTGLEVGEQYF. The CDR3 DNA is TGTGCCAGCAGTACGGGACTAGAAGTAGGCGAGCAGTACTTC.

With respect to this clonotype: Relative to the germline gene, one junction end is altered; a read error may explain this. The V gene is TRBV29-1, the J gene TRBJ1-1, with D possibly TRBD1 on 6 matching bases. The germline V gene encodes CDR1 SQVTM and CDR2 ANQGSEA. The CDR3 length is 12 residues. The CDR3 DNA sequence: TGCAGCGCCCACGGACAGAACGCTGAAGCTTTCTTT. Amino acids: CSAHGQNAEAFF.

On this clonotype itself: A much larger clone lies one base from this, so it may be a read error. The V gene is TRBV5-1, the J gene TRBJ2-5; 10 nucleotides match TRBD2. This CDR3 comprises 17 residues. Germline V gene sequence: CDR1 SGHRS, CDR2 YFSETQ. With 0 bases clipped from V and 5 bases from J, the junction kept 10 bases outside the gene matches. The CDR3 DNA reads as TGCGCCAGCAGCTTGGTTGGAAGCGGGGGGGCCAGTGAGACCCAGTACTTC. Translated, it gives CASSLVGSGGASETQYF.

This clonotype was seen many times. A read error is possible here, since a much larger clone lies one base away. CDR3 DNA: TGTGCCAGCAGTAGAGGGACAGCTTTGGCTAGCGGAAACTACAATGAGCAGCTCTTC. Its protein product is CASSRGTALASGNYNEQLF. The V call is TRBV27, the J call TRBJ2-1; either TRBD1 or TRBD2 may fit D (7 bases each). Germline assignment: CDR1 MNHEY and CDR2 SMNVEV (reference sequence). The CDR3 totals 19 residues.

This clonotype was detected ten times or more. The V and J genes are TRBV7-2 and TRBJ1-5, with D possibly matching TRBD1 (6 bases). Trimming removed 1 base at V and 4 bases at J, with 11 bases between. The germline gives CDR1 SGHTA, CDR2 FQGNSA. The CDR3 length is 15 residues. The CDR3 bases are TGTGCCAGCAGCTTAGTCGCGGACAGAAATCAGCCCCAGCATTTT. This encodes CASSLVADRNQPQHF. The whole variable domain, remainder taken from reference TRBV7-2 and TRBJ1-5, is GAGVSQSPSNKVTEKGKDVELRCDPISGHTALYWYRQSLGQGLEFLIYFQGNSAPDKSGLPSDRFSAERTGGSVSTLTIQRTQQEDSAVYLCASSLVADRNQPQHFGDGTRLSIL.

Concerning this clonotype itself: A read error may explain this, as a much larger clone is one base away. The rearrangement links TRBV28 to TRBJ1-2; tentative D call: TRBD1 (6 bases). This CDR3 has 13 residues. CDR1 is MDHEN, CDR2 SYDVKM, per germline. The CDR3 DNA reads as TGTGCCAGCAGCACAGGGAGGTCCTATGGCTACGCCTTC. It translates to CASSTGRSYGYAF.

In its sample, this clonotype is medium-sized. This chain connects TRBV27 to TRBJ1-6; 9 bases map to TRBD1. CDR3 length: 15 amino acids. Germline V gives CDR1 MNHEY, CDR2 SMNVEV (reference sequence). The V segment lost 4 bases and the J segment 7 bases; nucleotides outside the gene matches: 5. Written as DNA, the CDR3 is TGTGCCAGCAGTTGGACAGGGGTAGTAAATTCACCCCTCCACTTT. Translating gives CASSWTGVVNSPLHF.

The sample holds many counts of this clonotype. The CDR3 coding sequence is TGTGCCAGCAGCCTCGAATATGGCTACACCTTC. This codes for CASSLEYGYTF. J is TRBJ1-2 and V is TRBV28; D gene uncertain. Trimming shortened V by 6 bases and J by 5 bases, and 7 bases separated the two germline ends. In germline, CDR1 is MDHEN, CDR2 SYDVKM. The CDR3 has 11 residues.

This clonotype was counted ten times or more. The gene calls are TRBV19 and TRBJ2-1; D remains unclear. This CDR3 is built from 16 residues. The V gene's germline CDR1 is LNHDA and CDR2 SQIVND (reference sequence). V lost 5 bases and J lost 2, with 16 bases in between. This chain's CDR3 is CASSVGPGPAYNEQFF. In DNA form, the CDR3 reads TGTGCCAGTAGTGTTGGTCCCGGGCCCGCCTACAATGAGCAGTTCTTC.

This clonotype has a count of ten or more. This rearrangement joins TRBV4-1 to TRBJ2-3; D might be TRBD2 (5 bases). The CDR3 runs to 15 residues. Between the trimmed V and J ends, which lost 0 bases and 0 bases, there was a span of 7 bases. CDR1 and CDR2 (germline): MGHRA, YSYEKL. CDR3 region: CASSQEGASTDTQYF. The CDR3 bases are TGCGCCAGCAGCCAAGAGGGAGCTAGCACAGATACGCAGTATTTT.

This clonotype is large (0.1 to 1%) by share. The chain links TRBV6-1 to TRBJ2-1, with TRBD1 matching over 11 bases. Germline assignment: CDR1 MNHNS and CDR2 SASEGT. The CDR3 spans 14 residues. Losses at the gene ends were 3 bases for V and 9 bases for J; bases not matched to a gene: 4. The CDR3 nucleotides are TGTGCCAGCAGTGACGGGACAGGGGGTATTGAGCAGTTCTTC. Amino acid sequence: CASSDGTGGIEQFF.

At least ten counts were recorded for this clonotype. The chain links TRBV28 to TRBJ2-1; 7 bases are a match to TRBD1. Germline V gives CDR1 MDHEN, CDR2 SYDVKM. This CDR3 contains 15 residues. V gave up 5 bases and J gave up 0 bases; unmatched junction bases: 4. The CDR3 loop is CASSLRGTSYNEQFF. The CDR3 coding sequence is TGTGCCAGCAGTCTCAGGGGGACCTCCTACAATGAGCAGTTCTTC.

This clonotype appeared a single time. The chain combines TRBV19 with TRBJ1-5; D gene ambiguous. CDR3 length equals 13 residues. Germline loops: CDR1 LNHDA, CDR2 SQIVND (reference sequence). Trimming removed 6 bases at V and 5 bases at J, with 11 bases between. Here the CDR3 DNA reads TGTGCCAGTAGGGGAAGGTTGGATCAGCCCCAGCATTTT. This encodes CASRGRLDQPQHF.

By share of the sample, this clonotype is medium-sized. CDR3 in amino acids: CASLEGLNTEAFF. The CDR3 DNA reads TGTGCCAGCCTTGAGGGACTGAACACTGAAGCTTTCTTT. The chain links TRBV28 to TRBJ1-1; D perhaps matches TRBD1 (5 bases). The V gene's germline CDR1 is MDHEN and CDR2 SYDVKM. The CDR3 covers 13 residues. Trimming pared 8 bases from V and 0 bases from J, leaving 10 bases between.

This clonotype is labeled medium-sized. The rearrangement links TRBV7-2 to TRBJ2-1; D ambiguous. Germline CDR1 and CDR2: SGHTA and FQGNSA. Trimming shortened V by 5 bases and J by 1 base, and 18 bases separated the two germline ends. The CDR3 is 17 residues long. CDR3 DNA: TGTGCCAGCAGCGCCGGAATTGGAAGCGAGTCCTACAATGAGCAGTTCTTC. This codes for CASSAGIGSESYNEQFF.

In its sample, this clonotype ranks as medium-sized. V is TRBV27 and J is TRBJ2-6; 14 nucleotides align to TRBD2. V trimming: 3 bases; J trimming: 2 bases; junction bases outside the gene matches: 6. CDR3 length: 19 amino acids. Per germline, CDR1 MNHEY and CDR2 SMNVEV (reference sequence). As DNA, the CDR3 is TGTGCCAGCAGTTTTGCCGGGACTAGCGGGAGAGCTGGGGCCAACGTCCTGACTTTC. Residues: CASSFAGTSGRAGANVLTF.

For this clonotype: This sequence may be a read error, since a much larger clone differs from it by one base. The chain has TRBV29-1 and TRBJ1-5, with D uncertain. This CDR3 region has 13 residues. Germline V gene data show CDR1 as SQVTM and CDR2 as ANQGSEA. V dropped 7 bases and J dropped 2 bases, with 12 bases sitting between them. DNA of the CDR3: TGCAGCGCTTCGGACGGAGGCAATCAGCCCCAGCATTTT. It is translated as CSASDGGNQPQHF.

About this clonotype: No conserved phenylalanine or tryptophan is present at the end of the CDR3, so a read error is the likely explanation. CDR3 region: CASSLRDKPLGAFS. Written as DNA, the CDR3 is TGTGCCAGCAGTTTGCGGGACAAGCCGCTCGGGGCTTTCTCT. The chain carries TRBV28 and TRBJ1-1; maybe TRBD1 (6 bases). The germline V gene has CDR1 MDHEN and CDR2 SYDVKM. The CDR3 runs 14 residues. Trimming left V 3 bases short and J 11 bases short, with 19 bases between.